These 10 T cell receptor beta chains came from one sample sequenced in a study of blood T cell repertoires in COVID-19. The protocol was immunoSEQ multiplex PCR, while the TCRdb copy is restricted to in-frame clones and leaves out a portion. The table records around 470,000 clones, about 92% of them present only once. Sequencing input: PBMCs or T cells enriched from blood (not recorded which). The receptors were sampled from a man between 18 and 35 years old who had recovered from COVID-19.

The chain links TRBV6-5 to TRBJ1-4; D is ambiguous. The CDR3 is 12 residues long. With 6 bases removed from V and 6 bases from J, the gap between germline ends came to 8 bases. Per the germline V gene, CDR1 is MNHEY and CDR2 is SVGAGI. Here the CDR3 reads CASRQAHEKLFF. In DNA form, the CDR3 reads TGTGCCAGCAGGCAGGCCCATGAAAAACTGTTTTTT.

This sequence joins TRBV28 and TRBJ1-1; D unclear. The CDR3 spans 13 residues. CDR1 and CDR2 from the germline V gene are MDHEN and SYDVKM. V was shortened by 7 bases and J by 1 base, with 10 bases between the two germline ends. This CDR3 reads CASTGRRNTEAFF. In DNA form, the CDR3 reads TGTGCCAGCACTGGGAGGAGGAACACTGAAGCTTTCTTT.

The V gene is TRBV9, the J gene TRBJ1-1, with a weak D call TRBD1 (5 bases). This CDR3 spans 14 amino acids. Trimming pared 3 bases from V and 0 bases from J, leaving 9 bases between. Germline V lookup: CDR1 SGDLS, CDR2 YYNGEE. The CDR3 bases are TGTGCCAGCAGCGAGGGACTGCTGAACACTGAAGCTTTCTTT. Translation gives CASSEGLLNTEAFF.

In DNA form, the CDR3 reads TGTGCCAGCAGCTTAGCGCTGAATAACTGGCTCACGGGGGGAAACACCATATATTTT. This translates into CASSLALNNWLTGGNTIYF. This chain uses TRBV7-9 with TRBJ1-3; no firm D call. The CDR3 covers 19 residues. Between the trimmed V and J ends, which lost 0 bases and 4 bases, there was a span of 22 bases. From germline, CDR1 is SEHNR and CDR2 FQNEAQ (reference sequence).

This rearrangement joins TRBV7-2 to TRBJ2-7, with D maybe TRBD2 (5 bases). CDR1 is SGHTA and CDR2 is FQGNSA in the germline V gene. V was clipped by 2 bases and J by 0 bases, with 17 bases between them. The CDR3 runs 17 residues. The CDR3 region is CASSLPGLLSSSYEQYF. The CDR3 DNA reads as TGTGCCAGCAGCTTACCAGGACTCCTATCCAGCTCCTACGAGCAGTACTTC.

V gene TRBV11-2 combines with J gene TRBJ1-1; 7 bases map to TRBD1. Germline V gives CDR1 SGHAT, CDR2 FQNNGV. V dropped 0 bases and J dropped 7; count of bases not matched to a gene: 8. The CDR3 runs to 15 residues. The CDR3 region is CASSLDLAGGFEAFF. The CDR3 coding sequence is TGTGCCAGCAGCTTAGATCTGGCAGGGGGATTTGAAGCTTTCTTT.

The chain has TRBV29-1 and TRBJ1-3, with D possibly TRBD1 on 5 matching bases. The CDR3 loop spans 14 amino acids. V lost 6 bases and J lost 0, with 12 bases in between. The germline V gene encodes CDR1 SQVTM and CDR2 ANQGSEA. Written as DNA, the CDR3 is TGCAGCGTAGAATCAGGGATCTCTGGAAACACCATATATTTT. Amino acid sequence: CSVESGISGNTIYF.

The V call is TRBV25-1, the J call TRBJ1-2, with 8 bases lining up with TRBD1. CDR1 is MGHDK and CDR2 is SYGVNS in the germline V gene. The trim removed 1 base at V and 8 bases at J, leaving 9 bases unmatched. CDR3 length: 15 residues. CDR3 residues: CASSEWGQAGGGYTF. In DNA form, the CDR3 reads TGTGCCAGCAGTGAATGGGGACAGGCCGGGGGAGGCTACACCTTC.

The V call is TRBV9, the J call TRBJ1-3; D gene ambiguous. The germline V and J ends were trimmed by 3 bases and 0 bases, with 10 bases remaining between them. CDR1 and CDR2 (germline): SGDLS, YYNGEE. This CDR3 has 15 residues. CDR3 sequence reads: CASSASGSSGNTIYF. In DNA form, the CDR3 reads TGTGCCAGCAGCGCGTCAGGTAGCTCTGGAAACACCATATATTTT.

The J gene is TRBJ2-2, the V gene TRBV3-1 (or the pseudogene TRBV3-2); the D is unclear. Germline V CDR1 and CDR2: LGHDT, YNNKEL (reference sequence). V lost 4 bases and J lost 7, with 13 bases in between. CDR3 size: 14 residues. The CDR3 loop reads CASSLSVSGGELFF. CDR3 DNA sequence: TGTGCCAGCAGCCTATCCGTTAGTGGCGGGGAGCTGTTTTTT.